This entry lists 27 T cell receptor beta chains sequenced from one sample in a study of OX40 agonist ivuxolimab in advanced cancers. TCRdb's copy holds only in-frame clones and misses some; the assay was immunoSEQ multiplex PCR. The sample includes approximately 52,000 clones, 65% to 85% seen only once; the top ten take 1% to 1.5%. Sample: CD4+ or CD8+ T cells sorted from blood, taken in a trial of the OX40 agonist ivuxolimab. These receptors were obtained from an adult with an advanced solid tumor such as melanoma, head and neck, liver or kidney cancer.

The chain joins TRBV4-1 to TRBJ2-7; unclear D gene. CDR3 length: 11 residues. V was cut by 1 base and J by 7 bases, with 5 bases left in between. In germline, CDR1 is MGHRA, CDR2 YSYEKL. CDR3 residues: CASSQGWEQYF. The CDR3 nucleotides read TGCGCCAGCAGCCAAGGTTGGGAGCAGTACTTC.

The chain links TRBV5-6 to TRBJ2-3; 11 bases fit TRBD2. V lost 5 bases and J lost 6; bases outside the gene matches: 8. This CDR3 has 15 amino acids. Germline CDR1 is SGHDT and CDR2 is YYEEEE. DNA of the CDR3: TGTGCCAGCAGTCATAGCGGGGGGGCCGGGGATACGCAGTATTTT. This translates into CASSHSGGAGDTQYF.

The chain recombines TRBV7-9 with TRBJ2-1; 7 bases match TRBD1. The CDR3 contains 16 residues. Trimming took 4 bases from V and 8 from J; bases not matched to a gene: 14. Germline CDR1 reads SEHNR; CDR2 reads FQNEAQ (reference sequence). CDR3: CASSSYRQGNGDEQFF. As DNA, the CDR3 is TGTGCCAGCAGCTCATACCGACAGGGTAATGGCGATGAGCAGTTCTTC.

A word on this clone: One end of the junction does not line up with germline, which may come from a read error. The J gene is TRBJ2-5, the V gene TRBV7-7; D call uncertain. The CDR3 length is 14 residues. Per the germline V gene, CDR1 is SSHAT and CDR2 is FNYEAQ (reference sequence). The CDR3 bases are TGTGCTAGCAGCTTTTCTGGGTCGGGAGAGACCCAGTACTTC. Its translation is CASSFSGSGETQYF.

The chain recombines TRBV19 with TRBJ2-3; 11 nucleotides agree with TRBD2. The CDR3 spans 14 residues. The germline V gene encodes CDR1 LNHDA and CDR2 SQIVND (reference sequence). With V trimmed by 5 bases and J by 5 bases, 3 bases remained unmatched. The DNA of the CDR3 is TGTGCCAGTAGTGTAGCGGGGGGGCAAGATACGCAGTATTTT. Translated, it gives CASSVAGGQDTQYF.

DNA for the CDR3: TGCGCCAGCAGCTTGCGAGTGCAGGCCCGGGAGACCCAGTACTTC. Protein: CASSLRVQARETQYF. The chain combines TRBV5-1 with TRBJ2-5; the D is unclear. CDR1 and CDR2 from the germline V gene are SGHRS and YFSETQ. The CDR3 is 15 amino acids. V was pared by 1 base and J by 5 bases, with 15 bases between.

The chain employs TRBV27 and TRBJ2-7; 9 positions agree with TRBD1. Germline values: CDR1 MNHEY, CDR2 SMNVEV (reference sequence). The CDR3 sequence is 16 residues long. The J segment lost 2 bases and the V segment lost 5 bases, leaving 10 bases of the junction unmatched. Written as DNA, the CDR3 is TGTGCCAGCAGTCCCAGAGGCCGACAGGGGGCCTACGAGCAGTACTTC. Its protein product is CASSPRGRQGAYEQYF.

V gene TRBV11-2 combines with J gene TRBJ2-1; 7 bases map to TRBD1. V lost 3 bases to trimming and J lost 4 bases; unmatched junction nucleotides: 3. Germline V gene data show CDR1 as SGHAT and CDR2 as FQNNGV. The CDR3 consists of 14 residues. The CDR3 DNA is TGTGCCAGCAGCTTTAGGGGGCAATACAATGAGCAGTTCTTC. This encodes CASSFRGQYNEQFF.

The chain links TRBV6-5 to TRBJ1-6; D is unresolved. The CDR3 consists of 14 residues. From germline, CDR1 is MNHEY and CDR2 SVGAGI. The V and J ends lost 5 bases and 12 bases respectively, with 17 bases between them. CDR3 nucleotide sequence: TGTGCCAGCAGTACCGGGGTACTCCAAGGACCCCTCCACTTT. Translation gives CASSTGVLQGPLHF.

V is TRBV6-1 and J is TRBJ1-1; 7 bases align to TRBD1. V was pared by 8 bases and J by 8 bases, with 14 bases of the junction left unmatched. Germline V gene sequence: CDR1 MNHNS, CDR2 SASEGT. This CDR3 contains 14 residues. DNA of the CDR3: TGTGCCAGCCTTTACAGGGGTCCCGCCCGCGAAGCTTTCTTT. Translated: CASLYRGPAREAFF.

This clone was picked up one time. CDR3 bases: TGTGCCAGCAGTTTATGGGGGGCGGATGGCTACACCTTC. Protein sequence: CASSLWGADGYTF. This sequence joins TRBV28 and TRBJ1-2, with D possibly being TRBD1 (6 bases). Trimming took 0 bases from V and 6 from J, leaving 8 bases between them. Germline V gives CDR1 MDHEN, CDR2 SYDVKM. This CDR3 contains 13 residues.

This clone was observed a few times. This chain uses TRBV7-3 with TRBJ2-3, with TRBD2 matching 12 bases. Per the germline V gene, CDR1 is SGHTA and CDR2 is FQGTGA. V was pared by 4 bases and J by 4 bases, with 6 bases of the junction left unmatched. This CDR3 spans 16 amino acids. The CDR3 loop is CASSSLGLAGPDTQYF. The CDR3, as DNA: TGTGCCAGCAGCTCCTTAGGACTAGCGGGGCCAGATACGCAGTATTTT.

This chain uses TRBV5-6 with TRBJ2-7; 9 nucleotides line up with TRBD1. V gave up 4 bases and J gave up 6 bases; unmatched junction bases: 11. The germline CDR1 and CDR2 sequences are SGHDT and YYEEEE. This CDR3 has 15 residues. CDR3 coding DNA: TGTGCCAGCAGCGGGCTTGGGACAGGGACATCCGAGCAGTACTTC. It translates to CASSGLGTGTSEQYF. Supplemented by reference TRBV5-6 and TRBJ2-7, the full variable domain reads DAGVTQSPTHLIKTRGQQVTLRCSPKSGHDTVSWYQQALGQGPQFIFQYYEEEERQRGNFPDRFSGHQFPNYSSELNVNALLLGDSALYLCASSGLGTGTSEQYFGPGTRLTVT.

The genes are TRBV7-9 and TRBJ2-7; tentative D call: TRBD2 (6 bases). The CDR3 is 15 amino acids. Looked up from germline, CDR1 is SEHNR and CDR2 is FQNEAQ (reference sequence). Trimming stripped 5 bases from V and 2 bases from J, with 16 bases between. DNA of the CDR3: TGTGCCAGCAGCCGCCTCCGGGACTTTCCCTACGAGCAGTACTTC. Protein sequence: CASSRLRDFPYEQYF.

The genes are TRBV19 and TRBJ1-2; 7 bases agree with TRBD1. The V segment lost 7 bases and the J segment 7 bases; nucleotides outside the gene matches: 12. The CDR3 is 14 residues long. Germline values: CDR1 LNHDA, CDR2 SQIVND (reference sequence). The CDR3 coding sequence is TGTGCCAGTAAAACAGACAGGGTGTTAGGTGGCTACACCTTC. Amino acids: CASKTDRVLGGYTF.

The chain has TRBV18 and TRBJ2-3; D gene unclear. The V gene's germline CDR1 is KGHSH and CDR2 LQKENI. The length of the CDR3 is 12 residues. V was trimmed by 2 bases and J by 1 base, leaving 1 base between them. The CDR3 is CASSPGTDTQYF. The CDR3 coding sequence is TGTGCCAGCTCACCAGGCACAGATACGCAGTATTTT.

The rearrangement links TRBV7-6 to TRBJ1-1, with TRBD1 identical over 9 bases. Germline V CDR1 and CDR2: SGHVS, FNYEAQ. This CDR3 comprises 13 residues. V shed 4 bases, J shed 6 bases, and the junction held 3 bases outside the gene matches. As DNA, the CDR3 is TGTGCCAGCAGCTCCGGGACAGGGTCTGAAGCTTTCTTT. Translating gives CASSSGTGSEAFF.

V usage is TRBV7-2 and J usage is TRBJ1-6; TRBD1 matches at 7 bases. This CDR3 spans 14 amino acids. The junction had 3 bases not matched to a gene; V was cut back by 5 bases and J by 5 bases. Germline values: CDR1 SGHTA, CDR2 FQGNSA. The CDR3 spells CASSEQGNNSPLHF. The CDR3 DNA reads TGTGCCAGCAGCGAACAGGGGAATAATTCACCCCTCCACTTT.

This chain links TRBV5-5 with TRBJ1-2; tentative D call: TRBD1 (5 bases). V was pared by 4 bases and J by 0 bases, with 10 bases between. The germline V gene has CDR1 SGHKS and CDR2 YYEKEE (reference sequence). The CDR3 covers 14 residues. DNA for the CDR3: TGTGCCAGCAGCCCAGGGCAGACTAACTATGGCTACACCTTC. This encodes CASSPGQTNYGYTF.

The chain is built from TRBV6-6 and TRBJ1-2, with 10 bases matching TRBD1. In germline, CDR1 is MNHNY, CDR2 SVGAGI (reference sequence). V lost 4 bases to trimming and J lost 4 bases; unmatched junction nucleotides: 9. The CDR3 covers 16 residues. The CDR3 is CASSFYPRDRGYGYTF. CDR3 sequence (DNA): TGTGCCAGCAGTTTCTACCCCCGGGACAGGGGCTATGGCTACACCTTC.

This clone was seen more than once but under ten times. J is TRBJ1-1 and V is TRBV19; 7 nucleotides agree with TRBD1. CDR1 and CDR2 (germline): LNHDA, SQIVND (reference sequence). After removal of 4 bases from V and 0 bases from J, the junction contained 5 bases not matched to a gene. The CDR3 is 15 amino acids. The CDR3, as DNA: TGTGCCAGTAGTACAGGGGGGGTTATGAACACTGAAGCTTTCTTT. This codes for CASSTGGVMNTEAFF.

This chain uses TRBV5-4 with TRBJ1-1; possible D gene TRBD1, 5 bases. CDR3 length: 16 residues. Germline-derived CDR1 and CDR2 are SGHNT and YYREEE (reference sequence). With 0 bases removed from V and 3 bases from J, the gap between germline ends came to 15 bases. The CDR3 reads CASSLEGAAGYTEAFF. The CDR3 bases are TGTGCCAGCAGCTTGGAAGGGGCGGCAGGGTACACTGAAGCTTTCTTT.

This clone was seen a single time. The V and J genes are TRBV19 and TRBJ1-5, with D possibly being TRBD1 (6 bases). The V gene lost 6 bases and the J gene lost 2 bases, with 14 bases spanning the gap. This CDR3 has 15 residues. CDR1 and CDR2 from the germline V gene are LNHDA and SQIVND (reference sequence). CDR3 sequence reads: CASSPRRGGNQPQHF. DNA of the CDR3: TGTGCCAGTAGCCCACGGAGGGGGGGCAATCAGCCCCAGCATTTT.

The chain recombines TRBV6-5 with TRBJ1-2; 10 nucleotides line up with TRBD1. The CDR3 covers 14 residues. Unmatched junction bases numbered 4, after V lost 6 bases and J lost 3 bases. Germline values: CDR1 MNHEY, CDR2 SVGAGI. CDR3 region: CASRRQGADYGYTF. CDR3 DNA: TGTGCCAGCAGGCGACAGGGGGCGGACTATGGCTACACCTTC.

The chain links TRBV27 to TRBJ2-7; possibly TRBD1 for D (5 bases). CDR1 is MNHEY, CDR2 SMNVEV, per germline (reference sequence). Trimming pared 6 bases from V and 6 bases from J, leaving 24 bases between. The CDR3 is 16 residues long. The CDR3 sequence is CASRDFPTASTGEQYF. The CDR3 DNA follows: TGTGCCAGCAGGGATTTTCCGACAGCGTCTACAGGCGAGCAGTACTTC.

CDR3 residues: CASSSIRRSSRGYTF. The CDR3 DNA follows: TGTGCCAGCAGCTCCATCCGGCGCTCTAGTCGGGGCTACACCTTC. J is TRBJ1-2 and V is TRBV5-5; D unresolved. There are 15 residues in the CDR3. Germline CDR1 reads SGHKS; CDR2 reads YYEKEE (reference sequence). Between the trimmed V and J ends, which lost 3 bases and 8 bases, there was a span of 20 bases.

This clone was detected a few times. The J gene is TRBJ1-2, the V gene TRBV18, with D unresolved. Germline assignment: CDR1 KGHSH and CDR2 LQKENI. Trimming removed 3 bases at V and 3 bases at J, with 8 bases between. This CDR3 has 13 amino acids. The CDR3, as DNA: TGTGCCAGCTCACCGTCGAACGACTATGGCTACACCTTC. This translates into CASSPSNDYGYTF.